This is a list of T cell receptor beta chains from one sample in a study of regulatory T cells in long-lasting Graves disease. TCRdb re-called the multiplex PCR reads with MiXCR, one entry per CDR3 protein. The sample contains about 220,000 distinct CDR3 sequences, approximately 18% of which appear only once. These data are also associated with another study on T cells in Graves' hyperthyroidism and ophthalmopathy.

Source: peripheral blood mononuclear cells (PBMCs), taken at new diagnosis, from a patient treated with antithyroid drugs. Every receptor here comes from a woman under 40 with Graves disease. Both conserved end residues are part of each CDR3. The D gene is left open where the match is weak. Clone size is given for some rows only: seen once, a few or many times, or a class if the clone is expanded.

J: TRBJ2-3; V: TRBV19; size: -; D: -; DNA: TGTGCCAGTACGGAGCGGAACACAGATACGCAGTATTTT; CDR3: CASTERNTDTQYF
J: TRBJ1-1; V: TRBV20-1; size: many; D: -; DNA: TGCAGTGCTAACAGGGTAGACACTGAAGCTTTCTTT; CDR3: CSANRVDTEAFF
J: TRBJ1-2; V: TRBV7-8; size: many; D: -; DNA: TGTGCCAGCAGCTTAGGGACGGGTTGGAATGGCTACACCTTC; CDR3: CASSLGTGWNGYTF
J: TRBJ1-2; V: TRBV24-1; size: many; D: -; DNA: TGTGCCACCAGTGATTTGCGACGGACCTATGGCTACACCTTC; CDR3: CATSDLRRTYGYTF
J: TRBJ2-2; V: TRBV19; size: -; D: TRBD1; DNA: TGTGCCACCCGGGACAGGGGGTTCAACGGGGAGCTGTTTTTT; CDR3: CATRDRGFNGELFF
J: TRBJ2-2; V: TRBV28; size: many; D: -; DNA: TGTGCCAGCAGTCAGTTGTTGGGGGAGCTGTTTTTT; CDR3: CASSQLLGELFF
J: TRBJ2-3; V: TRBV9; size: many; D: TRBD1; DNA: TGTGCCAGCAGCGTAGCGCTGGGGACAGGGACAGATACGCAGTATTTT; CDR3: CASSVALGTGTDTQYF
J: TRBJ2-1; V: TRBV11-1; size: -; D: TRBD1; DNA: TGTGCCAGCAGCACAGGGGGTTTTTCGGATGAGCAGTTCTTC; CDR3: CASSTGGFSDEQFF
J: TRBJ1-3; V: TRBV27; size: many; D: -; DNA: TGTGCCAGCAGTTACGGACCCTCTGGAAACACCATATATTTT; CDR3: CASSYGPSGNTIYF
J: TRBJ1-2; V: TRBV2; size: few; D: -; DNA: TGTGCCACCAAAGAGGGGGGGGTGCCAAACTATGGCTACACCTTC; CDR3: CATKEGGVPNYGYTF
J: TRBJ1-2; V: TRBV7-9; size: -; D: TRBD1; DNA: TGTGCCAGCAGCGCGACAGGGGTTCATGGCTACACCTTC; CDR3: CASSATGVHGYTF
J: TRBJ1-1; V: TRBV7-9; size: many; D: TRBD1; DNA: TGTGCCAGCAGCCCAGGACGGGACAGGGCTCGAATAAGGGGCACTGAAGCTTTCTTT; CDR3: CASSPGRDRARIRGTEAFF
J: TRBJ2-7; V: TRBV5-1; size: many; D: TRBD2; DNA: TGCGCCAGCAGCACGGGACTAGCGGCTCGCGAGCAGTACTTC; CDR3: CASSTGLAAREQYF
J: TRBJ2-4; V: TRBV5-8; size: few; D: -; DNA: TGTGCCAGCAGCTTGGATTTGGCAGGGGCCAACATTCAGTACTTC; CDR3: CASSLDLAGANIQYF
J: TRBJ2-3; V: TRBV6-2/TRBV6-3; size: many; D: TRBD1; DNA: TGTGCCAGCAAACAGGGGACCTCCGATACGCAGTATTTT; CDR3: CASKQGTSDTQYF
J: TRBJ2-3; V: TRBV10-3; size: -; D: -; DNA: TGTGCCATCGGCCCCACAGATACGCAGTATTTT; CDR3: CAIGPTDTQYF
J: TRBJ1-2; V: TRBV3-1; size: many; D: TRBD1; DNA: TGTGCCAGCAGCCAGGGACAGGGAGACTATGGCTACACCTTC; CDR3: CASSQGQGDYGYTF